Sequencing of this T cell receptor beta chain was carried out in a study of Graves' ophthalmopathy and Graves' hyperthyroidism. For the study at large: No progression to ophthalmopathy over 18 months defined stable hyperthyroidism.

Clinical symptoms and serum thyroxine were used for diagnosis; TRAb, thyroid ultrasound and orbital computed tomography were also relied on. Notes on the study in general: For predicting ophthalmopathy progression, the model had about 64% sensitivity and 72.22% specificity. In blood, most expanded thyroid clonotypes above 0.001 frequency were also detected.

CDR1 is MNHEY and CDR2 is SVGAGI in the germline V gene. This CDR3 is built from 12 residues. This clonotype appeared a few times. The antigen is unknown. One end of the junction is discordant with germline, which a read error may explain. Scientists amplified the TCR beta CDR3 regions from RNA transcripts. The first round was an RT-PCR with HTBI primers, and the second round was a multiplex PCR. Each CDR3 protein is one row after TCRdb ran MiXCR on the multiplex PCR reads. The sample yields some 1.1 million distinct CDR3 sequences, around a third seen once. The sample comprised peripheral blood or thyroid tissue (not recorded which). The chain joins TRBV6-5 to TRBJ2-7; D is ambiguous. This TCR was sampled from an adult man with Graves' hyperthyroidism. The CDR3 region has the DNA TGTGCCAGCAAACCGAGTGAGCAAGAGCATTACTTC. Its protein is CASKPSEQEHYF.